Listed here is a single TCR beta chain. In this sample, this clonotype turned up a few times. Its antigen specificity is not known. Within one base of it there is no much larger clone, and no base qualities were kept. Libraries were built with 5' RACE. TCRdb names NextSeq 500 as the instrument used. Unique molecular identifiers were attached to individual cDNA molecules in the TCR library protocol so that sequencing error and PCR bias could be corrected. Both TCR alpha and beta chains were sequenced, and tight co-correlation was observed between alpha and beta sequence abundances in each sample. The authors' analysis ran thus. V gene, J gene and CDR3 annotation of TCR sequences was performed with Decombinator V4. Expanded TCRs were defined as changing significantly between any two time points under a Poisson model with p below 0.0001. TCR abundances were normalised to the total number of TCRs sequenced per sample and expressed as counts per million. MAIT TCRs were defined by TRAV1-2 paired with TRAJ12, TRAJ20 or TRAJ33, and iNKT TCRs by TRAV10 paired with TRAJ18. VDJdb, accessed 1 November 2021, was searched for CMV, EBV and SARS-CoV-2 annotated TCRs, excluding TCRs annotated for multiple antigens. TCRdb cleaned the public reads at Q25 with fastp, built clones with MiXCR and kept in-frame beta chains. Rows with one shared CDR3 protein collapse into an entry with the most common genes and DNA. V and J calls and clone size were set by TCRdb, not the authors. The sample table lists fewer than 90,000 distinct CDR3 sequences, 14% of them with a count of one. The top ten hold approximately 11% of the sample.

The data stem from a study of early T cells in non-severe SARS-CoV-2 infection (TCRdb year 2021). Study-level background: TCR sequencing used bulk RNA from unsorted whole blood, so alpha and beta chains could not be paired.

This was a case-control study nested in a cohort of healthcare workers in London, UK, who had nasopharyngeal swab PCR tests and blood samples taken every week. Healthcare workers were recruited during the week of the UK lockdown, between 23 and 31 March 2020, and followed weekly for up to roughly 15 weeks. Summary of the overall study and its limitations: VDJdb matching was skewed toward anti-spike CD8 responses and likely underestimated virus-specific expansions by missing private and CD4 specificities.

Per the germline V gene, MNHEY is the CDR1 and SVGAGI is the CDR2. V loses 5 bases, J loses 8 bases, and the germline ends lie 15 bases apart. CDR3 length: 13 amino acids, cysteine to phenylalanine. Here the CDR3 DNA is all that survives: 39 bases in frame from base 1. The sequencing sample was made of whole blood. The chain couples TRBV6-5 to TRBJ1-2, with the D gene call left open. This receptor was obtained from an adult who was a healthcare worker with PCR-confirmed SARS-CoV-2 infection or an uninfected control (not recorded which). The CDR3 in this case is CASSLRQSGGYTF. The DNA sequence is given as TGTGCCAGCAGTCTCCGGCAGTCTGGCGGCTACACCTTC.